The 19 T cell receptor beta chains presented below share a single source sample, sequenced in a study of CD8 T cells in ankylosing spondylitis. TCRdb ran MiXCR on the 5' RACE reads and lists one entry per CDR3 protein. In the table there are some 700,000 distinct CDR3 sequences, around 17% of which are singletons. Findings of the study overall: A motif of 7 to 9 highly homologous TCR beta variants was seen as apparently characteristic of ankylosing spondylitis blood.

For these TCRs, the target antigens are not known. The sample consisted of blood, either unsorted or a sorted T cell fraction (not recorded which). These receptors all come from a male donor with ankylosing spondylitis.

The chain uses TRBV15 and TRBJ2-1, with 11 nucleotides matching TRBD1. V shed 2 bases, J shed 7 bases, and the junction held 7 bases outside the gene matches. The CDR3 is made up of 16 amino acids. The germline V gene has CDR1 LNHNV and CDR2 YYDKDF (reference sequence). The CDR3 is CATSRYRGTGGNEQFF. As DNA, the CDR3 is TGTGCCACCAGCAGATACCGGGGGACAGGGGGTAATGAGCAGTTCTTC.

This sequence joins TRBV4-1 and TRBJ2-2, with 14 bases aligning to TRBD2. The germline V gene has CDR1 MGHRA and CDR2 YSYEKL. Unmatched junction bases numbered 10, after V lost 6 bases and J lost 1 base. CDR3 length equals 19 residues. As DNA, the CDR3 is TGCGCCAGCAGGCGAGGACTAGCGGGAGGTCGCGGGAACACCGGGGAGCTGTTTTTT. Translated: CASRRGLAGGRGNTGELFF.

The chain combines TRBV29-1 with TRBJ1-1; no reliable D call. The CDR3 spans 12 residues. V lost 4 bases, J lost 2 bases, and 8 bases lay in between. Germline CDR1 reads SQVTM; CDR2 reads ANQGSEA. The CDR3 DNA sequence: TGCAGCGTTGGGGGTTATAACACTGAAGCTTTCTTT. Translation: CSVGGYNTEAFF.

This clonotype came up a few times. This CDR3 reads CASSLMRGEQYF. The CDR3 DNA sequence: TGTGCCAGCAGCTTAATGCGAGGCGAGCAGTACTTC. V usage is TRBV7-6 and J usage is TRBJ2-7, with D unclear. This CDR3 comprises 12 residues. Trimming took 2 bases from V and 6 from J, leaving 8 bases between them. CDR1 is SGHVS and CDR2 is FNYEAQ in the germline V gene.

This clonotype was seen only a few times. The CDR3: CASSKDRVMNTEAFF. The DNA for the CDR3 is TGTGCCAGCAGCAAAGACAGGGTAATGAACACTGAAGCTTTCTTT. This chain uses TRBV6-1 with TRBJ1-1; the match to TRBD1 covers 7 bases. The CDR3 consists of 15 residues. The V segment lost 6 bases and the J segment 0 bases; nucleotides outside the gene matches: 7. CDR1 is MNHNS and CDR2 is SASEGT in the germline V gene.

This clonotype was counted only a few times. The chain recombines TRBV12-3 or TRBV12-4 with TRBJ2-2, with 7 bases aligning to TRBD1. The junction had 7 bases not matched to a gene; V was cut back by 3 bases and J by 3 bases. The CDR3 has 16 residues. The CDR3 bases are TGTGCCAGCAGTTTTAGTGAGGGGGCGGACACCGGGGAGCTGTTTTTT. This codes for CASSFSEGADTGELFF.

This chain uses TRBV5-6 with TRBJ2-5, with D possibly being TRBD2 (5 bases). Germline loops: CDR1 SGHDT, CDR2 YYEEEE. V gave up 0 bases and J gave up 5 bases, with 11 bases separating them. This CDR3 comprises 14 residues. For the CDR3, the DNA is TGTGCCAGCAGCTTGGGGGTCGGGGTGGAGACCCAGTACTTC. This sequence encodes CASSLGVGVETQYF.

The chain combines TRBV20-1 with TRBJ2-1; the D gene is possibly TRBD2 (5 bases). V dropped 7 bases and J dropped 8 bases, with 9 bases sitting between them. CDR1 is DFQATT, CDR2 SNEGSKA, per germline (reference sequence). The CDR3 length is 10 residues. CDR3 amino acids: CSGGADEQFF. The CDR3, as DNA: TGCAGTGGGGGAGCAGATGAGCAGTTCTTC.

This clonotype has only a few counts. The chain links TRBV5-6 to TRBJ2-3; no firm D call. The CDR3 loop spans 15 amino acids. The germline gives CDR1 SGHDT, CDR2 YYEEEE. Trimming removed 4 bases at V and 0 bases at J, with 12 bases between. The CDR3: CASSLDGPSTDTQYF. CDR3 DNA sequence: TGTGCCAGCAGCCTGGACGGACCTAGCACAGATACGCAGTATTTT.

There are a few counts of this clonotype. The genes are TRBV6-1 and TRBJ2-7, with D unresolved. Trimming removed 6 bases from V and 4 bases from J, with 16 bases in between. This CDR3 contains 14 residues. Looked up from germline, CDR1 is MNHNS and CDR2 is SASEGT. CDR3 sequence reads: CASRPYQQSYEQYF. For the CDR3, the DNA is TGTGCCAGCAGGCCCTACCAACAATCATACGAGCAGTACTTC.

A few counts support this clonotype. V and J are TRBV20-1 and TRBJ2-4, with 9 bases matching TRBD2. V shed 0 bases, J shed 0 bases, and the junction held 12 bases outside the gene matches. The CDR3 length is 19 residues. Germline loops: CDR1 DFQATT, CDR2 SNEGSKA (reference sequence). The CDR3 protein is CSARDSLASGKLAKNIQYF. CDR3 nucleotide sequence: TGCAGTGCTAGAGATAGTTTGGCTAGCGGGAAACTAGCCAAAAACATTCAGTACTTC.

There are a few counts of this clonotype. V usage is TRBV7-9 and J usage is TRBJ2-7; D unresolved. The V and J ends lost 0 bases and 7 bases respectively, with 13 bases between them. The germline V gene has CDR1 SEHNR and CDR2 FQNEAQ (reference sequence). The CDR3 consists of 14 residues. In nucleotides, the CDR3 is TGTGCCAGCAGCTTAGCAGGCTCCAGCATGGAGCAGTACTTC. Amino acid sequence: CASSLAGSSMEQYF.

This clonotype was counted ten times or more. This sequence joins TRBV6-4 and TRBJ2-1, with TRBD2 identical over 8 bases. The CDR3 is made up of 14 amino acids. J was trimmed by 4 bases and V by 3 bases; bases with no gene match: 2. Germline CDR1 MRHNA, CDR2 SNTAGT. The CDR3 DNA reads as TGTGCCAGCAGTGAGCTAGCGGGTTACAATGAGCAGTTCTTC. Translated: CASSELAGYNEQFF.

This clonotype has just a few counts. This chain uses TRBV28 with TRBJ1-1, with D uncertain. Germline CDR1 and CDR2: MDHEN and SYDVKM. The CDR3 sequence is 17 residues long. Trimming left V 7 bases short and J 0 bases short, with 21 bases between. The CDR3 loop reads CASTDLEVWVMNTEAFF. The CDR3, as DNA: TGTGCCAGCACCGACCTCGAGGTGTGGGTCATGAACACTGAAGCTTTCTTT.

The chain is built from TRBV10-3 and TRBJ2-7; D not certain. V dropped 0 bases and J dropped 8 bases, with 14 bases sitting between them. The V gene's germline CDR1 is ENHRY and CDR2 SYGVKD. This CDR3 contains 14 residues. The CDR3 sequence is CAISESQKSVKQYF. CDR3 nucleotides: TGTGCCATCAGTGAGTCTCAGAAGTCAGTCAAGCAGTACTTC.

The rearrangement uses TRBV6-5 and TRBJ2-1, with D possibly being TRBD2 (5 bases). V shed 4 bases and J shed 1 base, with 14 bases lying between them. Germline V gene data show CDR1 as MNHEY and CDR2 as SVGAGI. This CDR3 is built from 16 residues. Written as DNA, the CDR3 is TGTGCCAGCAGTTCAGGACGGAGGAAATCCTACAATGAGCAGTTCTTC. Encoded protein: CASSSGRRKSYNEQFF.

This clonotype was seen only a few times. This chain connects TRBV10-3 to TRBJ1-5; the D gene is possibly TRBD1 (6 bases). Trimming shortened V by 5 bases and J by 3 bases, and 11 bases separated the two germline ends. This CDR3 has 14 amino acids. CDR1 and CDR2 from the germline V gene are ENHRY and SYGVKD. Here the CDR3 DNA reads TGTGCCATCAGTAATGGACAGCACAATCAGCCCCAGCATTTT. It yields the protein CAISNGQHNQPQHF.

V and J are TRBV9 and TRBJ2-1; 8 positions agree with TRBD1. Trimming took 0 bases from V and 6 from J; bases not matched to a gene: 5. CDR1 is SGDLS and CDR2 is YYNGEE in the germline V gene. The CDR3 is 15 residues long. The CDR3 nucleotides read TGTGCCAGCAGCGTAGAAGGGACAGGCGGCAATGAGCAGTTCTTC. Translated, it gives CASSVEGTGGNEQFF.

This clonotype was recorded a few times. The chain recombines TRBV30 with TRBJ2-2; 8 bases align to TRBD2. The germline CDR1 and CDR2 sequences are GTSNPN and SVGIG (reference sequence). There are 15 residues in the CDR3. J lost 5 bases, V lost 0 bases, and 5 bases had no gene match. The CDR3 loop reads CAWSVWSSGTGELFF. CDR3 DNA: TGTGCCTGGAGTGTTTGGTCTAGCGGGACCGGGGAGCTGTTTTTT.